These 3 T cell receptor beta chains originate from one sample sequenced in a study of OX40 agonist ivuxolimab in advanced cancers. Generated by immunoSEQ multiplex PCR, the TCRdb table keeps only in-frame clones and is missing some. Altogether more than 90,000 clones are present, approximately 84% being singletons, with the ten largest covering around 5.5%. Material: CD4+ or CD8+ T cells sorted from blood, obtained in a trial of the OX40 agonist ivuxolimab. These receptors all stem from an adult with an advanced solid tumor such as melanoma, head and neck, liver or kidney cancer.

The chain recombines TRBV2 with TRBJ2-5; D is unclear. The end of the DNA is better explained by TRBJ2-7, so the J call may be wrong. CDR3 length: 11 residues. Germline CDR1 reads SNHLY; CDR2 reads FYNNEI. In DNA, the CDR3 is TGTGCCAGCAGTGCTCATTACGAGCAGTACTTC. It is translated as CASSAHYEQYF.

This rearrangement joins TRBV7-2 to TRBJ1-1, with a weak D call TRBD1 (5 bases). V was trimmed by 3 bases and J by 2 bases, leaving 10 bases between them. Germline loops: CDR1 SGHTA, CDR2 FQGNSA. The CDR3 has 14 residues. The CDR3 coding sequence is TGTGCCAGCAGCTTTCGACAGTTTAACACTGAAGCTTTCTTT. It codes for CASSFRQFNTEAFF. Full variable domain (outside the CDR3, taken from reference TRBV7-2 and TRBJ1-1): GAGVSQSPSNKVTEKGKDVELRCDPISGHTALYWYRQSLGQGLEFLIYFQGNSAPDKSGLPSDRFSAERTGGSVSTLTIQRTQQEDSAVYLCASSFRQFNTEAFFGQGTRLTVV.

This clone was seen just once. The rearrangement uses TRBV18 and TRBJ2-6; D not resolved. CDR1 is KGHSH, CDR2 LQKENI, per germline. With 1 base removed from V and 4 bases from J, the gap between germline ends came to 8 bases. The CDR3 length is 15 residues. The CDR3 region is CASSPQGTGANVLTF. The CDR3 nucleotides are TGTGCCAGCTCACCACAGGGAACCGGGGCCAACGTCCTGACTTTC.